These 31 T cell receptor beta chains originate from one sample sequenced in a study of shared clonotypes between healthy human individuals. Selected positively for CCR7 and CD45RO-negative, naive CD8 cells excluded terminally differentiated effector memory CD45RA+ cells. Method: immunoSEQ multiplex PCR; TCRdb's copy keeps in-frame clones and lacks some. The table includes a few million clones, 93% detected once. Sequenced sample: naive CD8+ T cells from PBMCs. The receptors derive from a young man in good health. Some clones in this sample may be carry-over from other donors' samples.

Points on this clone: This same CDR3 is encoded by further DNA sequences in the sample. The V call is TRBV2, the J call TRBJ2-7; 12 bases are shared with TRBD2. The CDR3 spans 14 residues. Germline V CDR1 and CDR2: SNHLY, FYNNEI. V dropped 6 bases and J dropped 3; count of bases not matched to a gene: 3. The CDR3 sequence is CASSELAGGYEQYF. In DNA form, the CDR3 reads TGTGCCAGCAGCGAACTAGCGGGAGGCTACGAGCAGTACTTC.

The chain links TRBV29-1 to TRBJ1-1, with 7 bases fitting TRBD1. V gave up 7 bases and J gave up 4 bases; unmatched junction bases: 6. The CDR3 is made up of 12 amino acids. Germline CDR1 is SQVTM and CDR2 is ANQGSEA. In DNA form, the CDR3 reads TGCAGCGGCACAGGGGCCTCCACTGAAGCTTTCTTT. The encoded protein is CSGTGASTEAFF.

Turning to this clone: Within the sample, other DNA sequences also encode this same CDR3. The J gene is TRBJ1-2, the V gene TRBV27, with a possible D match to TRBD1 (6 bases). This CDR3 has 12 amino acids. Germline V gene data show CDR1 as MNHEY and CDR2 as SMNVEV (reference sequence). The V end lost 4 bases, the J end lost 7 bases, and 10 bases lay between the germline ends. CDR3 bases: TGTGCCAGCAGTTCTACAGGGACTGGCTACACCTTC. Translated, it gives CASSSTGTGYTF.

This clone came up a few times. This chain uses TRBV19 with TRBJ2-2; D possibly corresponds to TRBD1 (5 bases). Trimming removed 0 bases at V and 4 bases at J, with 12 bases between. The germline V gene encodes CDR1 LNHDA and CDR2 SQIVND (reference sequence). The CDR3 is made up of 16 amino acids. CDR3 region: CASSIDDSQITGELFF. Written as DNA, the CDR3 is TGTGCCAGTAGTATAGACGACAGCCAAATCACCGGGGAGCTGTTTTTT. Full variable domain (outside the CDR3, taken from reference TRBV19 and TRBJ2-2): DGGITQSPKYLFRKEGQNVTLSCEQNLNHDAMYWYRQDPGQGLRLIYYSQIVNDFQKGDIAEGYSVSREKKESFPLTVTSAQKNPTAFYLCASSIDDSQITGELFFGEGSRLTVL.

The chain has TRBV27 and TRBJ1-1; a weak D match, TRBD1 (5 bases). Germline assignment: CDR1 MNHEY and CDR2 SMNVEV (reference sequence). The CDR3 loop spans 15 amino acids. Trimming cost V 5 bases and J 7 bases, with 20 bases left between them. The CDR3: CASSAIRDLRGEAFF. The CDR3 DNA is TGTGCCAGCAGTGCTATCCGGGACCTAAGGGGTGAAGCTTTCTTT.

This sequence joins TRBV6-1 and TRBJ1-2; D remains ambiguous. Trimming removed 0 bases from V and 2 bases from J, with 10 bases in between. The CDR3 is made up of 15 amino acids. CDR1 is MNHNS and CDR2 is SASEGT in the germline V gene. CDR3 residues: CASSEASRRNYGYTF. The CDR3 DNA reads TGTGCCAGCAGTGAAGCGAGTAGGAGAAACTATGGCTACACCTTC.

This rearrangement joins TRBV10-1 to TRBJ2-7; 8 nucleotides line up with TRBD2. The CDR3 runs to 15 residues. V shed 2 bases, J shed 0 bases, and the junction held 3 bases outside the gene matches. Germline CDR1 and CDR2: WNHNN and SYGVQD (reference sequence). The CDR3 DNA reads TGCGCCAGCAGTGAGGGCGGGAGGCTCTCCTACGAGCAGTACTTC. This translates into CASSEGGRLSYEQYF.

The chain employs TRBV20-1 and TRBJ1-1; D is uncertain. Per the germline V gene, CDR1 is DFQATT and CDR2 is SNEGSKA (reference sequence). The CDR3 has 11 residues. The CDR3 sequence: CRDPRNTEAFF. CDR3 bases: TGCAGAGACCCCAGGAACACTGAAGCTTTCTTT.

This chain connects TRBV15 to TRBJ2-7, with TRBD2 matching 7 bases. Germline assignment: CDR1 LNHNV and CDR2 YYDKDF (reference sequence). This CDR3 contains 13 residues. Trimming removed 7 bases from V and 2 bases from J; junction bases left unmatched: 5. For the CDR3, the DNA is TGTGCCACCAAGGCTAGCGGTCCCTACGAGCAGTACTTC. The encoded protein is CATKASGPYEQYF.

This clone has a single count. The J gene is TRBJ1-1, the V gene TRBV9, with D perhaps TRBD1 (5 bases). V was trimmed by 2 bases and J by 5 bases, leaving 16 bases between them. Germline CDR1 is SGDLS and CDR2 is YYNGEE. The CDR3 consists of 15 residues. DNA of the CDR3: TGTGCCAGCAGCGTGTACGGCAGGGAGGTGACTGAAGCTTTCTTT. Protein sequence: CASSVYGREVTEAFF.

For the CDR3, the DNA is TGTGCCATCAGTGTCGACGGGAACACCGGGGAGCTGTTTTTT. Translating gives CAISVDGNTGELFF. The chain links TRBV10-3 to TRBJ2-2; no clear D. Germline loops: CDR1 ENHRY, CDR2 SYGVKD. CDR3 length: 14 residues. The V and J ends lost 4 bases and 1 base respectively, with 7 bases between them.

The CDR3 DNA sequence: TGTGCCAGCAGTGATGACAGGGGGGGAGGGGGAAATGGCTACACCTTC. Translation gives CASSDDRGGGGNGYTF. The chain joins TRBV27 to TRBJ1-2; 9 bases map to TRBD1. Germline V gene data show CDR1 as MNHEY and CDR2 as SMNVEV (reference sequence). This CDR3 has 16 amino acids. Unmatched junction bases numbered 13, after V lost 5 bases and J lost 6 bases.

This chain uses TRBV29-1 with TRBJ2-1; D may be TRBD1 (6 bases). The ends were cut back, 3 bases at V and 2 bases at J, with 11 bases in the middle. CDR1 is SQVTM and CDR2 is ANQGSEA in the germline V gene. The CDR3 consists of 14 residues. The CDR3 is CSVETRDTYNEQFF. The CDR3 coding sequence is TGCAGCGTTGAGACTCGGGACACCTACAATGAGCAGTTCTTC.

J is TRBJ1-2 and V is TRBV7-9; 8 bases map to TRBD1. CDR3 length equals 15 residues. V shed 8 bases and J 3 bases; nucleotides not matched to a gene: 11. Germline assignment: CDR1 SEHNR and CDR2 FQNEAQ (reference sequence). This CDR3 is CASGAGQGADYGYTF. CDR3 nucleotide sequence: TGTGCCAGCGGGGCCGGGCAGGGGGCTGACTATGGCTACACCTTC.

The J gene is TRBJ1-4, the V gene TRBV5-6; the D is unclear. Trimming removed 0 bases at V and 8 bases at J, with 11 bases between. The CDR3 runs to 14 residues. Germline V gives CDR1 SGHDT, CDR2 YYEEEE. For the CDR3, the DNA is TGTGCCAGCAGCTTGGCCTTGGAAGTCGAAAAACTGTTTTTT. Its protein product is CASSLALEVEKLFF.

The chain links TRBV5-1 to TRBJ1-2; 8 nucleotides agree with TRBD1. The trim removed 4 bases at V and 1 base at J, leaving 9 bases unmatched. The germline V gene encodes CDR1 SGHRS and CDR2 YFSETQ. The CDR3 has 16 amino acids. In DNA form, the CDR3 reads TGCGCCAGCAGCGACAAATCGGGACAGGATAACTATGGCTACACCTTC. Translated, it gives CASSDKSGQDNYGYTF. Full variable domain (remainder filled in from reference TRBV5-1 and TRBJ1-2): KAGVTQTPRYLIKTRGQQVTLSCSPISGHRSVSWYQQTPGQGLQFLFEYFSETQRNKGNFPGRFSGRQFSNSRSEMNVSTLELGDSALYLCASSDKSGQDNYGYTFGSGTRLTVV.

The genes are TRBV10-3 and TRBJ1-2; D might be TRBD1 (5 bases). Germline V gene data show CDR1 as ENHRY and CDR2 as SYGVKD. Deletions cut 9 bases from V and 3 bases from J, with 17 bases between. The CDR3 consists of 14 residues. CDR3 in amino acids: CAIRVGEGDYGYTF. CDR3 DNA: TGTGCCATTCGTGTGGGGGAGGGTGACTATGGCTACACCTTC.

The gene calls are TRBV28 and TRBJ1-2; D might be TRBD1 (6 bases). The ends were cut back, 6 bases at V and 3 bases at J, with 14 bases in the middle. CDR3 length: 14 amino acids. Germline V gives CDR1 MDHEN, CDR2 SYDVKM. The CDR3 loop reads CASSAVTGHYGYTF. In DNA, the CDR3 is TGTGCCAGCAGCGCGGTTACAGGGCACTATGGCTACACCTTC.

V and J are TRBV28 and TRBJ1-2, with 8 bases lining up with TRBD1. Germline V lookup: CDR1 MDHEN, CDR2 SYDVKM. The CDR3 spans 15 residues. After removal of 5 bases from V and 5 bases from J, the junction contained 10 bases not matched to a gene. The CDR3 spells CASSPSRQGAYGYTF. CDR3 sequence (DNA): TGTGCCAGCAGTCCCAGTAGGCAGGGGGCATATGGCTACACCTTC.

The chain is built from TRBV4-1 and TRBJ2-1; TRBD2 might be the D (5 bases). V shed 1 base and J shed 3 bases, with 10 bases lying between them. The germline gives CDR1 MGHRA, CDR2 YSYEKL. This CDR3 contains 15 residues. The CDR3, as DNA: TGCGCCAGCAGCCAAGGAGGGCACTACTACAATGAGCAGTTCTTC. It specifies CASSQGGHYYNEQFF.

The CDR3 loop is CASSLFLVSAAEAFF. CDR3 nucleotide sequence: TGTGCCAGCAGTTTGTTCCTCGTGTCGGCAGCTGAAGCTTTCTTT. V and J are TRBV27 and TRBJ1-1; D unclear. The CDR3 totals 15 residues. The V gene's germline CDR1 is MNHEY and CDR2 SMNVEV (reference sequence). Trimming cost V 3 bases and J 6 bases, with 17 bases left between them.

The CDR3 coding sequence is TGTGCCAGCAGTCGCGGGACAGAAGGCTACGAGCAGTACTTC. Protein sequence: CASSRGTEGYEQYF. The rearrangement links TRBV7-6 to TRBJ2-7; D may be TRBD1 (7 bases). The CDR3 totals 14 residues. Trimming cost V 6 bases and J 3 bases, with 15 bases left between them. Germline-derived CDR1 and CDR2 are SGHVS and FNYEAQ. Full variable domain (missing parts from reference TRBV7-6 and TRBJ2-7): GAGVSQSPRYKVTKRGQDVALRCDPISGHVSLYWYRQALGQGPEFLTYFNYEAQQDKSGLPNDRFSAERPEGSISTLTIQRTEQRDSAMYRCASSRGTEGYEQYFGPGTRLTVT.

The chain combines TRBV19 with TRBJ1-1; perhaps TRBD1 as D (5 bases). This CDR3 contains 14 residues. V lost 5 bases to trimming and J lost 0 bases, with 10 bases between them. Germline CDR1 and CDR2: LNHDA and SQIVND (reference sequence). The CDR3 bases are TGTGCCAGTAGTGTAGGGGTTATGAACACTGAAGCTTTCTTT. Translated, it gives CASSVGVMNTEAFF.

The chain has TRBV9 and TRBJ1-1; D not resolved. There are 11 residues in the CDR3. Trimming pared 10 bases from V and 6 bases from J, leaving 13 bases between. Germline CDR1 is SGDLS and CDR2 is YYNGEE. In DNA form, the CDR3 reads TGTGCCCAGAGAGGTAGGCCTGAAGCTTTCTTT. This sequence encodes CAQRGRPEAFF.

V and J are TRBV7-9 and TRBJ2-7, with no clear D. Trimming stripped 1 base from V and 2 bases from J, with 6 bases between. CDR1 and CDR2 (germline): SEHNR, FQNEAQ (reference sequence). The CDR3 extends over 13 amino acids. The CDR3 sequence is CASSLGIPYEQYF. CDR3 sequence (DNA): TGTGCCAGCAGCTTAGGGATCCCCTACGAGCAGTACTTC.

The chain joins TRBV14 to TRBJ2-7; D might be TRBD1 or TRBD2, each matching 5 bases. The V gene lost 4 bases and the J gene lost 2 bases, with 12 bases spanning the gap. There are 14 residues in the CDR3. From germline, CDR1 is SGHDN and CDR2 FVKESK. In DNA, the CDR3 is TGTGCCAGCAGCCCTTGGGACGGGACCTACGAGCAGTACTTC. This encodes CASSPWDGTYEQYF.

This clone was seen only once. This chain links TRBV18 with TRBJ2-1; maybe TRBD2 (5 bases). CDR1 and CDR2 from the germline V gene are KGHSH and LQKENI. The CDR3 extends over 13 amino acids. V lost 6 bases, J lost 4 bases, and 10 bases lay in between. The CDR3 loop is CASSLTRYNEQFF. The CDR3, as DNA: TGTGCCAGCTCCCTCACTAGATACAATGAGCAGTTCTTC.

This rearrangement joins TRBV6-5 to TRBJ1-2; 8 nucleotides line up with TRBD1. The CDR3 length is 15 residues. The junction had 7 bases not matched to a gene; V was cut back by 5 bases and J by 2 bases. Germline values: CDR1 MNHEY, CDR2 SVGAGI. The CDR3 coding sequence is TGTGCCAGCAGTACCCGGGACAGGATAAACTATGGCTACACCTTC. Its protein product is CASSTRDRINYGYTF.

The gene calls are TRBV28 and TRBJ1-1; D is undetermined. The V gene lost 4 bases and the J gene lost 2 bases, with 8 bases spanning the gap. There are 13 residues in the CDR3. From germline, CDR1 is MDHEN and CDR2 SYDVKM. CDR3 DNA sequence: TGTGCCAGCAGTTCTCGGGTTAACACTGAAGCTTTCTTT. Translating it yields CASSSRVNTEAFF.

About this clone: Other DNA sequences in this sample translate to the same CDR3. The CDR3: CASSLLGAGQPQHF. CDR3 coding DNA: TGTGCCAGCAGTTTATTGGGGGCGGGACAGCCCCAGCATTTT. The chain uses TRBV27 and TRBJ1-5, with a weak D call TRBD1 (6 bases). Trimming pared 1 base from V and 7 bases from J, leaving 11 bases between. CDR3 length equals 14 residues. The germline gives CDR1 MNHEY, CDR2 SMNVEV (reference sequence).

This chain links TRBV15 with TRBJ2-5, with D uncertain. The CDR3 totals 13 residues. Germline V lookup: CDR1 LNHNV, CDR2 YYDKDF (reference sequence). The V and J ends lost 1 base and 5 bases respectively, with 8 bases between them. CDR3 in amino acids: CATSRVVGETQYF. The CDR3 DNA follows: TGTGCCACCAGCAGAGTTGTGGGGGAGACCCAGTACTTC.